The entry that follows covers one T cell receptor beta chain sequence. What it binds is unknown. The libraries were made with immunoSEQ v3. Assay used: immunoSEQ multiplex PCR; TCRdb lists only in-frame clones, some missing. This sample yields over 20,000 clones, of which 72% are seen a single time; approximately 7.3% belongs to the top ten. This entry belongs to a study of TIL therapy for anti-PD-1-resistant metastatic lung cancer. Study background: Median patient age was 54, ranging about 35-80 years. Most patients had lung adenocarcinoma.

Germline V gene sequence: CDR1 SNHLY, CDR2 FYNNEI. Deletions cut 7 bases from V and 4 bases from J, with 18 bases between. This CDR3 is built from 15 residues. Study-wide results and caveats: Compared with baseline intratumoral T cells, expanded TIL cultures were more clonal and less diverse (around 5.9% vs 31%). Treatment-naive, never-smoker and oncogene-addicted patients were overrepresented in this highly selected cohort.

As for time point: pre-treatment sample, taken before nivolumab and TIL therapy. The tumor samples were excised metastases, mostly pleural nodules or supraclavicular lymph nodes. The starting material was tumor tissue, obtained at baseline. The clonotype comes from a person aged 25-85 years with non-small cell lung cancer. The chain combines TRBV2 with TRBJ2-3; TRBD2 is a possible D gene (5 bases). In DNA, the CDR3 is TGTGCCAGCAACCCCACAGTGAAAGCGGCAGATACGCAGTATTTT. Protein product: CASNPTVKAADTQYF.